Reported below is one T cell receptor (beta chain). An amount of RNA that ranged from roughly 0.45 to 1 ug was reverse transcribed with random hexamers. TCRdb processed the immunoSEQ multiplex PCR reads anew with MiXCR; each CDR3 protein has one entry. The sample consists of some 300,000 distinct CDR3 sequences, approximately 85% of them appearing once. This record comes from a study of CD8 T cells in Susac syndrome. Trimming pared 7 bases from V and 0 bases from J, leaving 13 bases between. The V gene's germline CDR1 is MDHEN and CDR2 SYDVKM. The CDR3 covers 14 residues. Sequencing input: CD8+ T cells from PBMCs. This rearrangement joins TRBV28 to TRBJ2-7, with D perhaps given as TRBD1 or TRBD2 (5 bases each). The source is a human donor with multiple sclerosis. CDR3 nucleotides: TGTGCCAGCAATCTGGGACGTAGCTCCTACGAGCAGTACTTC. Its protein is CASNLGRSSYEQYF.